The 32 T cell receptor beta chains reported below all come from one sample, sequenced in a study of cytomegalovirus exposure and HLA in healthy donors. It was with 60 Vbeta and 13 Jbeta primers that the PCR ran. The repertoire was sequenced with immunoSEQ multiplex PCR; TCRdb's copy has only in-frame clones and lacks some. The table lists over 85,000 clones, roughly three quarters of them singletons, with 3.5% to 4% in the top ten. The sample was PBMCs. The source of these receptors is a middle-aged woman in good health and CMV-seronegative.

The V and J genes are TRBV15 and TRBJ1-5, with 9 nucleotides matching TRBD1. Germline loops: CDR1 LNHNV, CDR2 YYDKDF (reference sequence). J was trimmed by 5 bases and V by 1 base; bases with no gene match: 3. This CDR3 is built from 15 residues. The CDR3 spells CATSRGDRADQPQHF. In nucleotides, the CDR3 is TGTGCCACCAGCAGAGGGGACAGGGCCGATCAGCCCCAGCATTTT.

This chain joins TRBV6-6 and TRBJ2-5; a possible D gene is TRBD2 (5 bases). The DNA end lines up better with TRBJ2-7; the J call may be wrong. There are 16 residues in the CDR3. Germline assignment: CDR1 MNHNY and CDR2 SVGAGI (reference sequence). CDR3 DNA sequence: TGTGCCAGCAGTTACGGAGGCAGAATTAGCTCCTACGAGCAGTACTTC. The encoded protein is CASSYGGRISSYEQYF.

The V and J genes are TRBV18 and TRBJ2-3; a possible D gene is TRBD2 (7 bases). Deletions cut 1 base from V and 9 bases from J, with 14 bases between. Germline values: CDR1 KGHSH, CDR2 LQKENI. The CDR3 extends over 14 amino acids. The CDR3 spells CASSPQGGAGTQYF. In DNA form, the CDR3 reads TGTGCCAGCTCACCACAAGGGGGGGCAGGGACGCAGTATTTT.

The chain carries TRBV15 and TRBJ2-5, with D possibly TRBD2 on 5 matching bases. The CDR3 is made up of 15 amino acids. CDR1 and CDR2 (germline): LNHNV, YYDKDF (reference sequence). The ends were cut back, 0 bases at V and 1 base at J, with 9 bases in the middle. CDR3 loop: CATSRDHLAQETQYF. CDR3 sequence (DNA): TGTGCCACCAGCAGAGATCACCTAGCCCAAGAGACCCAGTACTTC.

The rearrangement joins TRBV19 to TRBJ2-1, with 10 nucleotides matching TRBD1. This CDR3 region has 16 residues. Trimming removed 3 bases from V and 8 bases from J; junction bases left unmatched: 10. Germline lookup yields CDR1 LNHDA and CDR2 SQIVND (reference sequence). The CDR3, as DNA: TGTGCCAGTAGTATGGGGGGACAGGGGTTTAGTGATGAGCAGTTCTTC. Encoded protein: CASSMGGQGFSDEQFF.

The chain is built from TRBV4-1 and TRBJ1-5, with TRBD1 matching 10 bases. Looked up from germline, CDR1 is MGHRA and CDR2 is YSYEKL. After removal of 3 bases from V and 5 bases from J, the junction contained 4 bases not matched to a gene. This CDR3 spans 15 amino acids. The CDR3 region has the DNA TGCGCCAGCAGCCAGGGAGGACAGGGGGATCAGCCCCAGCATTTT. It is translated as CASSQGGQGDQPQHF.

V is TRBV4-1 and J is TRBJ2-3, with TRBD2 matching over 10 bases. V lost 3 bases to trimming and J lost 5 bases; unmatched junction nucleotides: 11. Germline CDR1 MGHRA, CDR2 YSYEKL. The CDR3 consists of 17 residues. The chain's CDR3 is CASSHASGGPAKDTQYF. CDR3 DNA sequence: TGCGCCAGCAGCCACGCTAGCGGGGGCCCAGCGAAAGATACGCAGTATTTT.

The V call is TRBV2, the J call TRBJ2-1; 10 bases line up with TRBD1. The CDR3 consists of 15 residues. Per germline, CDR1 SNHLY and CDR2 FYNNEI. The ends lost 6 bases at V and 9 bases at J; junction bases unmatched: 11. CDR3 DNA: TGTGCCAGCAGCCACGACAGGGGGCGAAAAGGTGAGCAGTTCTTC. Translating gives CASSHDRGRKGEQFF.

This clone appeared a few times. The chain carries TRBV4-2 and TRBJ1-4; 8 bases line up with TRBD1. The V gene end was trimmed by 5 bases and the J gene end by 4 bases; junction bases not matched to a gene: 6. CDR3 length: 15 amino acids. Per germline, CDR1 LGHNA and CDR2 YNFKEQ. Here the CDR3 DNA reads TGTGCCAGCAGCAAACACAGGGGGGATAATGAAAAACTGTTTTTT. Protein product: CASSKHRGDNEKLFF.

This sequence joins TRBV5-1 and TRBJ1-1, with a weak D call TRBD1 (6 bases). With 2 bases removed from V and 4 bases from J, the gap between germline ends came to 12 bases. This CDR3 is 14 amino acids long. CDR1 is SGHRS, CDR2 YFSETQ, per germline. The CDR3 nucleotides are TGCGCCAGCAGCTTCGAGGTGGGGGCCACTGAAGCTTTCTTT. It specifies CASSFEVGATEAFF.

The rearrangement links TRBV4-1 to TRBJ2-2, with D perhaps matching TRBD2 (5 bases). The germline CDR1 and CDR2 sequences are MGHRA and YSYEKL. V was shortened by 0 bases and J by 0 bases, with 11 bases between the two germline ends. This CDR3 region has 17 residues. The CDR3 here is CASSQENTGTNTGELFF. Written as DNA, the CDR3 is TGCGCCAGCAGCCAAGAGAATACGGGGACGAACACCGGGGAGCTGTTTTTT.

The gene calls are TRBV9 and TRBJ2-7; TRBD1 aligns across 8 bases. After removal of 3 bases from V and 2 bases from J, the junction contained 7 bases not matched to a gene. The CDR3 runs 15 residues. The germline CDR1 and CDR2 sequences are SGDLS and YYNGEE. CDR3 region: CASSAGQGNTYEQYF. In DNA, the CDR3 is TGTGCCAGCAGCGCCGGACAGGGAAATACCTACGAGCAGTACTTC. Based on the CDR3 plus reference TRBV9 and TRBJ2-7, the full variable domain is DSGVTQTPKHLITATGQRVTLRCSPRSGDLSVYWYQQSLDQGLQFLIQYYNGEERAKGNILERFSAQQFPDLHSELNLSSLELGDSALYFCASSAGQGNTYEQYFGPGTRLTVT.

This chain uses TRBV5-5 with TRBJ1-5, with 9 bases that match TRBD1. V lost 4 bases and J lost 0; bases outside the gene matches: 11. This CDR3 region has 18 residues. Germline V gene sequence: CDR1 SGHKS, CDR2 YYEKEE (reference sequence). CDR3 sequence: CASSPGQGAFDSNQPQHF. CDR3 nucleotide sequence: TGTGCCAGCAGCCCGGGACAGGGAGCTTTTGATAGCAATCAGCCCCAGCATTTT.

This clone was observed once. The chain combines TRBV7-9 with TRBJ2-3; 8 bases are shared with TRBD2. The ends lost 1 base at V and 0 bases at J; junction bases unmatched: 6. The CDR3 spans 17 residues. Germline-derived CDR1 and CDR2 are SEHNR and FQNEAQ (reference sequence). The CDR3 loop is CASSLGEAGASTDTQYF. CDR3 coding DNA: TGTGCCAGCAGCTTAGGGGAAGCGGGGGCCAGCACAGATACGCAGTATTTT.

This chain connects TRBV9 to TRBJ2-2; D call uncertain. CDR3 size: 16 residues. Germline lookup yields CDR1 SGDLS and CDR2 YYNGEE. Trimming took off 1 base at V and 1 base at J, with 11 bases between the two ends. For the CDR3, the DNA is TGTGCCAGCAGCGTAACACCAGTAAAGAACACCGGGGAGCTGTTTTTT. This codes for CASSVTPVKNTGELFF.

The chain employs TRBV28 and TRBJ1-5; 9 bases fit TRBD1. Trimming at V came to 7 bases and at J to 6 bases, leaving 4 bases not matched to a gene. Germline V gives CDR1 MDHEN, CDR2 SYDVKM. This CDR3 has 13 amino acids. For the CDR3, the DNA is TGTGCCAGCACGGACAGGGGCGGTCAGCCCCAGCATTTT. This translates into CASTDRGGQPQHF.

V is TRBV5-4 and J is TRBJ1-1, with D possibly matching TRBD1 (6 bases). CDR3 size: 16 residues. V shed 5 bases and J shed 3 bases, with 20 bases lying between them. CDR1 and CDR2 from the germline V gene are SGHNT and YYREEE (reference sequence). The CDR3 DNA reads TGTGCCAGCAGACCACAGGGATGGGGTCGGGACACTGAAGCTTTCTTT. It encodes CASRPQGWGRDTEAFF.

This chain uses TRBV7-8 with TRBJ1-5, with D hard to call. The CDR3 consists of 16 residues. Germline CDR1 is SGHVS and CDR2 is FQNEAQ. Trimming removed 3 bases from V and 1 base from J, with 13 bases in between. For the CDR3, the DNA is TGTGCCAGCAGCTTTCTGGGAGGTTTCAGCAATCAGCCCCAGCATTTT. As protein: CASSFLGGFSNQPQHF.

The rearrangement uses TRBV19 and TRBJ2-2; D is perhaps TRBD1 (6 bases). The CDR3 is 15 residues long. Germline lookup yields CDR1 LNHDA and CDR2 SQIVND (reference sequence). With 8 bases removed from V and 7 bases from J, the gap between germline ends came to 20 bases. This CDR3 is CASCQKQGVLGELFF. Here the CDR3 DNA reads TGTGCCAGTTGCCAAAAACAGGGAGTTCTCGGGGAGCTGTTTTTT.

This chain uses TRBV7-3 with TRBJ2-1, with 9 bases lining up with TRBD1. J lost 7 bases, V lost 5 bases, and 3 bases had no gene match. Germline loops: CDR1 SGHTA, CDR2 FQGTGA. The CDR3 covers 13 residues. This CDR3 reads CASSRDRENEQFF. The CDR3 region has the DNA TGTGCCAGCAGCCGGGACAGGGAGAATGAGCAGTTCTTC.

J is TRBJ1-6 and V is TRBV5-4; 9 positions match TRBD1. The V gene's germline CDR1 is SGHNT and CDR2 YYREEE (reference sequence). CDR3 length equals 16 residues. V shed 4 bases and J 6 bases; nucleotides not matched to a gene: 8. CDR3 in DNA: TGTGCCAGCAGCGTGGGGACAGGGTCAGGTAATTCACCCCTCCACTTT. Its translation: CASSVGTGSGNSPLHF. The complete variable domain, with remaining parts taken from reference TRBV5-4 and TRBJ1-6, reads ETGVTQSPTHLIKTRGQQVTLRCSSQSGHNTVSWYQQALGQGPQFIFQYYREEENGRGNFPPRFSGLQFPNYSSELNVNALELDDSALYLCASSVGTGSGNSPLHFGNGTRLTVT.

The J gene is TRBJ2-7, the V gene TRBV6-6; maybe TRBD1 (5 bases). The CDR3 is 12 amino acids. From germline, CDR1 is MNHNY and CDR2 SVGAGI (reference sequence). Trimming cost V 0 bases and J 6 bases, with 6 bases left between them. The CDR3 DNA follows: TGTGCCAGCAGTTACTCACAGGCCGAGCAGTACTTC. Its protein is CASSYSQAEQYF.

The chain has TRBV5-1 and TRBJ2-1; 8 bases agree with TRBD1. Germline CDR1 reads SGHRS; CDR2 reads YFSETQ. The CDR3 extends over 15 amino acids. Trimming at V came to 4 bases and at J to 6 bases, leaving 9 bases not matched to a gene. In nucleotides, the CDR3 is TGCGCCAGCAGCCCTGGACAGGGTCAGGGCAATGAGCAGTTCTTC. Amino acid sequence: CASSPGQGQGNEQFF.

The chain links TRBV9 to TRBJ1-6; D gene uncertain. The CDR3 length is 15 residues. CDR1 and CDR2 from the germline V gene are SGDLS and YYNGEE. V was trimmed by 0 bases and J by 7 bases, leaving 11 bases between them. The CDR3 protein is CASSVESSGNSPLHF. The CDR3 DNA follows: TGTGCCAGCAGCGTAGAATCGAGCGGGAATTCACCCCTCCACTTT.

This clone came up a few times. The V and J genes are TRBV7-3 and TRBJ1-1; D is unresolved. Germline CDR1 is SGHTA and CDR2 is FQGTGA. The CDR3 is 14 residues long. The V and J ends lost 5 bases and 0 bases respectively, with 10 bases between them. The CDR3 sequence: CASSGGGLNTEAFF. The CDR3 DNA sequence: TGTGCCAGCAGCGGTGGTGGCTTGAACACTGAAGCTTTCTTT. The full variable domain, with the rest looked up from reference TRBV7-3 and TRBJ1-1, is GAGVSQTPSNKVTEKGKYVELRCDPISGHTALYWYRQSLGQGPEFLIYFQGTGAADDSGLPNDRFFAVRPEGSVSTLKIQRTERGDSAVYLCASSGGGLNTEAFFGQGTRLTVV.

The chain joins TRBV19 to TRBJ2-3; 10 nucleotides line up with TRBD2. The length of the CDR3 is 16 residues. Trimming removed 5 bases from V and 0 bases from J; junction bases left unmatched: 5. Germline CDR1 is LNHDA and CDR2 is SQIVND (reference sequence). CDR3 sequence: CASSPKTSGSTDTQYF. For the CDR3, the DNA is TGTGCCAGTAGTCCGAAGACTAGCGGGAGCACAGATACGCAGTATTTT.

The chain couples TRBV6-5 to TRBJ1-1, with D maybe TRBD1 (6 bases). The CDR3 runs 14 residues. Trimming removed 2 bases at V and 5 bases at J, with 12 bases between. Looked up from germline, CDR1 is MNHEY and CDR2 is SVGAGI. The CDR3: CASSYEWGLTEAFF. The CDR3 DNA is TGTGCCAGCAGTTACGAGTGGGGGCTGACTGAAGCTTTCTTT.

The chain has TRBV5-1 and TRBJ1-6; the D is unclear. The CDR3 extends over 16 amino acids. Germline CDR1 is SGHRS and CDR2 is YFSETQ. Between the trimmed V and J ends, which lost 0 bases and 7 bases, there was a span of 14 bases. The CDR3 is CASSLDPGSQNSPLHF. As DNA, the CDR3 is TGCGCCAGCAGCTTGGATCCGGGTTCGCAGAATTCACCCCTCCACTTT. Variable domain in full (rest from reference TRBV5-1 and TRBJ1-6): KAGVTQTPRYLIKTRGQQVTLSCSPISGHRSVSWYQQTPGQGLQFLFEYFSETQRNKGNFPGRFSGRQFSNSRSEMNVSTLELGDSALYLCASSLDPGSQNSPLHFGNGTRLTVT.

The chain uses TRBV19 and TRBJ2-3; possibly TRBD2 for D (6 bases). CDR1 LNHDA and CDR2 SQIVND come from the germline V gene (reference sequence). With 4 bases removed from V and 1 base from J, the gap between germline ends came to 18 bases. There are 17 residues in the CDR3. DNA of the CDR3: TGTGCCAGTAGTAGCGGATGGAGGGAGTTTGGCACAGATACGCAGTATTTT. It encodes CASSSGWREFGTDTQYF.

The chain is built from TRBV4-3 and TRBJ1-6; no clear D gene. The CDR3 sequence is 15 residues long. The V gene's germline CDR1 is LGHNA and CDR2 YSLEER. Trimming shortened V by 0 bases and J by 8 bases, and 11 bases separated the two germline ends. The chain's CDR3 is CASSQEVFTDSPLHF. For the CDR3, the DNA is TGCGCCAGCAGCCAAGAGGTCTTCACGGATTCACCCCTCCACTTT.

The gene calls are TRBV4-1 and TRBJ2-5; D perhaps matches TRBD2 (5 bases). CDR1 MGHRA and CDR2 YSYEKL come from the germline V gene. The V gene lost 3 bases and the J gene lost 5 bases, with 22 bases spanning the gap. This CDR3 has 17 residues. DNA for the CDR3: TGCGCCAGCAGCCACCGAGCACTGGGTGTCGGAGGTGAGACCCAGTACTTC. Translated, it gives CASSHRALGVGGETQYF.

This chain connects TRBV19 to TRBJ2-7; tentative D call: TRBD1 (5 bases). The V and J ends lost 4 bases and 3 bases respectively, with 13 bases between them. Germline CDR1 is LNHDA and CDR2 is SQIVND (reference sequence). This CDR3 comprises 14 residues. The CDR3 sequence: CASSKGDSLYEQYF. CDR3 coding DNA: TGTGCCAGTAGTAAAGGGGATTCCCTCTACGAGCAGTACTTC.